The clone carrying this TCR beta chain showed up just a few times. The antigen is not known. These data belong to a study of identical twins. Template switching, a step in the protocol, added a universal primer site, and cDNA carried unique molecular identifiers. TCRdb used MiXCR to reprocess the 5' RACE reads, holding one entry per CDR3 protein. Counted here are 540,000 or so distinct CDR3 sequences, 20% to 25% occurring once; the ten biggest clones make up more than 0.4%. The V and J ends lost 5 bases and 1 base, in that order; junction bases with no gene match: 10. The length of the CDR3 is 18 residues. Whole-study findings and limits: The study based its conclusions on cross-sectional statistical analysis and did not follow the same donors. Modelling approaches yielded underestimates of out-of-frame TCR alpha sharing between monozygotic twins.

These data also featured in a second study, about yellow fever vaccine responses in identical twins.

The V gene is TRBV12-3 or TRBV12-4, the J gene TRBJ2-5, with TRBD2 matching 13 bases. The TCR was taken from a woman aged 18-35 years in good health. Sequenced input: CD4+ T cells sorted from blood. The CDR3 protein is CASSKLGLAGVSQETQYF. The CDR3 DNA follows: TGTGCCAGCAGTAAACTAGGACTAGCGGGAGTCAGCCAAGAGACCCAGTACTTC.